These 12 T cell receptor beta chains share one sample of origin, sequenced in a study of cytomegalovirus exposure and HLA in healthy donors. The method was immunoSEQ multiplex PCR; TCRdb's version includes in-frame clones alone and lacks a portion of them. The sample lists about 250,000 clones; 80% to 90% were seen once. The sample consisted of PBMCs. The origin of the receptors is a man younger than 35 in good health and CMV-seronegative.

The rearrangement links TRBV11-2 to TRBJ2-7, with D maybe TRBD2 (5 bases). Deletions cut 0 bases from V and 2 bases from J, with 5 bases between. From germline, CDR1 is SGHAT and CDR2 FQNNGV. This CDR3 is built from 13 residues. In DNA, the CDR3 is TGTGCCAGCAGCTTAGAGAGGGCCTACGAGCAGTACTTC. Its translation: CASSLERAYEQYF. The full variable domain, with the rest looked up from reference TRBV11-2 and TRBJ2-7, is EAGVAQSPRYKIIEKRQSVAFWCNPISGHATLYWYQQILGQGPKLLIQFQNNGVVDDSQLPKDRFSAERLKGVDSTLKIQPAKLEDSAVYLCASSLERAYEQYFGPGTRLTVT.

The gene calls are TRBV5-1 and TRBJ1-2; D gene uncertain. CDR3 length: 13 amino acids. Per the germline V gene, CDR1 is SGHRS and CDR2 is YFSETQ. Trimming left V 5 bases short and J 4 bases short, with 12 bases between. CDR3 sequence (DNA): TGCGCCAGCAGTCAACCAGGATTCTATGGCTACACCTTC. This translates into CASSQPGFYGYTF.

The chain links TRBV6-7 to TRBJ2-7; D is perhaps TRBD2 (6 bases). TRBV6-7 is classed as an ORF, of uncertain function. With 4 bases removed from V and 0 bases from J, the gap between germline ends came to 16 bases. This CDR3 is built from 16 residues. For the CDR3, the DNA is TGTGCCAGCAGTTCACACTGGGACGGGAGCTCCTACGAGCAGTACTTC. Protein sequence: CASSSHWDGSSYEQYF.

The chain couples TRBV2 to TRBJ2-1, with 10 bases fitting TRBD2. The length of the CDR3 is 15 residues. V shed 7 bases and J 3 bases; nucleotides not matched to a gene: 6. CDR1 and CDR2 (germline): SNHLY, FYNNEI. CDR3 amino acids: CASILAGEGYNEQFF. The CDR3 DNA reads as TGTGCCAGCATTCTAGCGGGAGAAGGCTACAATGAGCAGTTCTTC.

DNA for the CDR3: TGTGCCAGCAGCATACAGGGACCATCTAACTATGGCTACACCTTC. Residues: CASSIQGPSNYGYTF. The chain uses TRBV5-5 and TRBJ1-2; a weak D match, TRBD1 (6 bases). Germline CDR1 reads SGHKS; CDR2 reads YYEKEE (reference sequence). The CDR3 is 15 residues long. The V end lost 4 bases, the J end lost 0 bases, and 13 bases lay between the germline ends.

The rearrangement joins TRBV28 to TRBJ2-7; 8 bases agree with TRBD1. Germline values: CDR1 MDHEN, CDR2 SYDVKM. CDR3 length: 14 residues. V trimming: 3 bases; J trimming: 4 bases; junction bases outside the gene matches: 5. The CDR3 region is CASSFGRGLYEQYF. DNA for the CDR3: TGTGCCAGCAGTTTCGGCAGGGGGCTTTACGAGCAGTACTTC.

The chain carries TRBV4-3 and TRBJ2-1; D perhaps matches TRBD1 (5 bases). The ends were cut back, 2 bases at V and 0 bases at J, with 14 bases in the middle. Germline V CDR1 and CDR2: LGHNA, YSLEER. This CDR3 is 17 amino acids long. The CDR3 protein is CASSQRIQVSSYNEQFF. In DNA, the CDR3 is TGCGCCAGCAGCCAACGTATACAGGTGAGCTCCTACAATGAGCAGTTCTTC.

The V and J genes are TRBV4-3 and TRBJ2-7; 7 bases line up with TRBD2. CDR1 is LGHNA and CDR2 is YSLEER in the germline V gene. This CDR3 comprises 15 residues. Trimming cost V 3 bases and J 0 bases; bases outside gene matches: 5. Here the CDR3 reads CASSQGGGPSYEQYF. In DNA, the CDR3 is TGCGCCAGCAGCCAGGGCGGGGGACCCTCCTACGAGCAGTACTTC.

V gene TRBV30 combines with J gene TRBJ1-6; 7 bases match TRBD1. V shed 0 bases, J shed 6 bases, and the junction held 11 bases outside the gene matches. The CDR3 is 17 amino acids. In germline, CDR1 is GTSNPN, CDR2 SVGIG (reference sequence). In DNA, the CDR3 is TGTGCCTGGAGTGTTACCTACTTCGGGACAGTTAATTCACCCCTCCACTTT. Protein product: CAWSVTYFGTVNSPLHF.

The chain recombines TRBV7-6 with TRBJ2-1; 8 bases line up with TRBD1. The germline gives CDR1 SGHVS, CDR2 FNYEAQ. This CDR3 region has 13 residues. The V gene end was trimmed by 5 bases and the J gene end by 8 bases; junction bases not matched to a gene: 5. CDR3 sequence: CASSPAGGHEQFF. CDR3 DNA sequence: TGTGCCAGCAGCCCTGCAGGGGGCCATGAGCAGTTCTTC.

The V and J genes are TRBV28 and TRBJ2-1; D might be TRBD1 (6 bases). Per germline, CDR1 MDHEN and CDR2 SYDVKM. V was trimmed by 5 bases and J by 14 bases, leaving 16 bases between them. CDR3 length equals 12 residues. CDR3 in amino acids: CASSLIRDKEFF. The CDR3 bases are TGTGCCAGCAGTCTAATCCGGGACAAAGAGTTCTTC. Variable domain in full (rest from reference TRBV28 and TRBJ2-1): DVKVTQSSRYLVKRTGEKVFLECVQDMDHENMFWYRQDPGLGLRLIYFSYDVKMKEKGDIPEGYSVSREKKERFSLILESASTNQTSMYLCASSLIRDKEFFGPGTRLTVL.

This rearrangement joins TRBV27 to TRBJ2-1, with D perhaps TRBD2 (6 bases). Germline V CDR1 and CDR2: MNHEY, SMNVEV (reference sequence). Trimming took off 1 base at V and 8 bases at J, with 15 bases between the two ends. This CDR3 comprises 15 residues. The CDR3 spells CASSLYPLSSDEQFF. CDR3 bases: TGTGCCAGCAGTTTATACCCTTTGTCTAGCGATGAGCAGTTCTTC.